The T cell receptor beta chain under discussion was sequenced for a study of blood T cell repertoires in COVID-19. Turning to the study itself: Sample material is recorded as cDNA or gDNA derived from T cells, B-cell-depleted T cells, or PBMCs.

TCRdb's copy holds only in-frame clones and misses some; the assay was immunoSEQ multiplex PCR. The table records roughly 110,000 clones, roughly 86% of them present only once. V gave up 9 bases and J gave up 5 bases; unmatched junction bases: 9. The germline CDR1 and CDR2 sequences are LNHDA and SQIVND (reference sequence). CDR3 length: 14 amino acids. The TCR sequence derives from a man between 35 and 55 years old with acute or convalescent COVID-19. This chain joins TRBV19 and TRBJ2-1; 8 nucleotides match TRBD2. What was sequenced was peripheral blood. CDR3 region: CASHRAGGHNEQFF. DNA for the CDR3: TGTGCCAGCCATCGGGCGGGGGGCCACAATGAGCAGTTCTTC. The full variable domain, in which reference TRBV19 and TRBJ2-1 provide the parts outside the CDR3, is DGGITQSPKYLFRKEGQNVTLSCEQNLNHDAMYWYRQDPGQGLRLIYYSQIVNDFQKGDIAEGYSVSREKKESFPLTVTSAQKNPTAFYLCASHRAGGHNEQFFGPGTRLTVL.